The 21 T cell receptor beta chains in this list originate from one sample, sequenced in a study of CD8+CD57+ T cells in acquired aplastic anemia (dated by TCRdb to between 2018 and 2020). Flow cytometry had shown CD8+CD57+ cell expansion in the patients selected for sequencing. Sequencing used an Illumina HiSeq 2000. Profiling of TCR beta VDJ combinations and CDR3 sequences used genomic DNA as the template. The raw public data were reprocessed by TCRdb itself: fastp quality trimming at Q25, MiXCR clonotype calling, in-frame beta chains only. Entries that share a CDR3 protein sequence are merged under the most common genes and DNA. The sample contains hundreds of thousands of distinct CDR3 sequences, 82% of them found a single time. The ten biggest clones cover about two fifths of the sample. Input material: sorted CD4+, CD8+, or CD8+CD57+ T cells (not recorded which) from PBMCs. These receptors were taken from a human donor with aplastic anemia.

With respect to this clonotype: Given a much more abundant clone one base away, this may be a read error. Lacking the conserved final phenylalanine or tryptophan, this CDR3 likely reflects a read error. No DNA is shown, since the ends of the CDR3 on it are uncertain; the CDR3 is the one TCRdb lists. CDR3 region: CASGADSASYNSL. The V call is TRBV9, the J call TRBJ2-3; the tabulated D call, TRBD1, remains unverified against the DNA. CDR1 is SGDLS, CDR2 YYNGEE, per germline. The CDR3 has 13 amino acids, counting both end residues.

This clonotype has a count of ten or more. The rearrangement joins TRBV5-4 to TRBJ1-2; D remains ambiguous. The germline V and J ends were trimmed by 2 bases and 2 bases, with 13 bases remaining between them. This CDR3 comprises 15 residues. Germline V gives CDR1 SGHNT, CDR2 YYREEE (reference sequence). CDR3 sequence (DNA): TGTGCCAGCAGCTTTACTAGCGGGTCAAACTATGGCTACACCTTC. Its protein is CASSFTSGSNYGYTF.

The chain combines TRBV7-2 with TRBJ2-7; 8 nucleotides match TRBD1. Losses at the gene ends were 3 bases for V and 13 bases for J; bases not matched to a gene: 14. The germline CDR1 and CDR2 sequences are SGHTA and FQGNSA. This CDR3 is 14 amino acids long. Here the CDR3 DNA reads TGTGCCAGCAGCTTCCCAGGGGGCGCCGACTATGGCTACTTC. Amino acid sequence: CASSFPGGADYGYF.

The V call is TRBV5-8, the J call TRBJ2-2; D is uncertain. Germline V lookup: CDR1 SGHTS, CDR2 YDEGEE. The CDR3 extends over 12 amino acids. V lost 2 bases to trimming and J lost 9 bases, with 8 bases between them. The CDR3 sequence: CASSLVARELFF. The CDR3, as DNA: TGTGCCAGCAGCTTAGTGGCAAGGGAGCTGTTTTTT.

CDR3: CASSLDVGGSDTQYF. For the CDR3, the DNA is TGTGCCAGCAGCTTAGATGTGGGAGGTTCGGATACGCAGTATTTT. The chain joins TRBV11-3 to TRBJ2-3; D possibly corresponds to TRBD2 (6 bases). The V end was cut by 0 bases, the J end by 6 bases, with 13 bases between. Looked up from germline, CDR1 is SGHNT and CDR2 is YENEEA. The CDR3 runs 15 residues.

This sequence joins TRBV7-2 and TRBJ2-7; D remains ambiguous. CDR3 length: 14 amino acids. V gave up 6 bases and J gave up 9 bases, with 21 bases separating them. Germline values: CDR1 SGHTA, CDR2 FQGNSA. CDR3 DNA: TGTGCCAGCAGTACCACCGGAAGCTCCGACGCGCAGTACGTC. Residues: CASSTTGSSDAQYV.

Points on this clonotype: A read error may account for a junction end that differs from germline. This chain joins TRBV7-9 and TRBJ2-3, with D tentatively TRBD1 (6 bases). CDR3 size: 13 residues. CDR1 SEHNR and CDR2 FQNEAQ come from the germline V gene (reference sequence). The CDR3 coding sequence is TGTGCCAGCGGCTCTGGGGACAAGCATAGGCACGATTTT. Its protein is CASGSGDKHRHDF.

The chain recombines TRBV7-3 with TRBJ2-1, with D possibly being TRBD2 (5 bases). V was cut by 3 bases and J by 8 bases, with 20 bases left in between. This CDR3 has 16 residues. Germline values: CDR1 SGHTA, CDR2 FQGTGA. The CDR3 loop reads CASSFHLRGNTDEQFF. CDR3 nucleotide sequence: TGTGCCAGCAGCTTTCATCTAAGAGGGAACACCGATGAGCAGTTCTTC.

In regard to this clonotype: Without the conserved terminal phenylalanine or tryptophan, this CDR3 likely stems from a read error. It is unclear where the CDR3 begins or ends on the DNA, so no DNA is shown, and the CDR3 is as TCRdb lists it. The chain joins TRBV7-8 to TRBJ2-3; TRBD1 is the table's D call and was not checked against the DNA. The germline gives CDR1 SGHVS, CDR2 FQNEAQ. Termini included, the CDR3 measures 13 amino acids. The CDR3: CASSFGPDGTAYS.

In the case of this clonotype: This likely comes from a read error, as the CDR3 has no conserved phenylalanine or tryptophan at its end. No DNA is shown, since the ends of the CDR3 on it are uncertain; the CDR3 is the one TCRdb lists. This rearrangement joins TRBV7-9 to TRBJ2-7. Germline V CDR1 and CDR2: SEHNR, FQNEAQ (reference sequence). The CDR3 contains 12 residues when both ends are counted. The CDR3: CASSHTRLQQHL.

The chain uses TRBV7-9 and TRBJ1-1; D is uncertain. Per germline, CDR1 SEHNR and CDR2 FQNEAQ (reference sequence). The germline V and J ends were trimmed by 11 bases and 14 bases, with 33 bases remaining between them. CDR3 length: 15 residues. The CDR3: CAYEVAAYRETQYFF. For the CDR3, the DNA is TGTGCCTACGAGGTAGCTGCGTACCGAGAGACCCAGTACTTCTTT.

The chain joins TRBV7-7 to TRBJ2-5, with TRBD2 matching over 8 bases. Unmatched junction bases numbered 10, after V lost 5 bases and J lost 5 bases. CDR3 length: 15 residues. Germline values: CDR1 SSHAT, CDR2 FNYEAQ (reference sequence). This CDR3 is CASSLGTRLAETQYF. For the CDR3, the DNA is TGTGCCAGCAGCCTCGGGACTAGACTTGCGGAGACCCAGTACTTC.

Remarks on this clonotype: A much more abundant neighbour one base away suggests this may be a read error. The chain joins TRBV5-4 to TRBJ2-3; tentatively, D is TRBD2 (5 bases). CDR1 is SGHNT and CDR2 is YYREEE in the germline V gene (reference sequence). With 2 bases removed from V and 0 bases from J, the gap between germline ends came to 10 bases. This CDR3 region has 15 residues. The CDR3 DNA follows: TGTGCCAGCAGCTTTACTAGAGAGAGCACAGATACGCAGTATTTT. Protein: CASSFTRESTDTQYF.

The V call is TRBV7-8, the J call TRBJ1-1; D is unclear. CDR1 SGHVS and CDR2 FQNEAQ come from the germline V gene. V was trimmed by 3 bases and J by 11 bases, leaving 22 bases between them. This CDR3 region has 15 residues. The CDR3 here is CASSFDPDGNAVAFF. CDR3 bases: TGTGCCAGCAGCTTTGATCCAGACGGGAACGCTGTTGCTTTCTTT. The full variable domain, its missing parts supplied by reference TRBV7-8 and TRBJ1-1, is GAGVSQSPRYKVAKRGQDVALRCDPISGHVSLFWYQQALGQGPEFLTYFQNEAQLDKSGLPSDRFFAERPEGSVSTLKIQRTQQEDSAVYLCASSFDPDGNAVAFFGQGTRLTVV.

About this clonotype: At one boundary the junction diverges from the germline segment, which might be a read error. This chain connects TRBV7-9 to TRBJ2-3; no reliable D call. The CDR3 runs to 13 residues. Germline CDR1 SEHNR, CDR2 FQNEAQ (reference sequence). CDR3 sequence (DNA): TGTGCCAGCAGCGAAAAAATTGCGGATAGGCAGTATTTT. Protein: CASSEKIADRQYF.

This clonotype has a single count. This rearrangement joins TRBV2 to TRBJ1-4; no reliable D call. The CDR3 sequence is 15 residues long. The germline V gene has CDR1 SNHLY and CDR2 FYNNEI. V was clipped by 5 bases and J by 17 bases, with 27 bases between them. The CDR3: CASSLSGITTEALFF. In nucleotides, the CDR3 is TGTGCCAGCAGTTTAAGCGGGATAACTACTGAAGCTCTCTTTTTT.

The chain links TRBV20-1 to TRBJ1-2, with 9 positions matching TRBD1. The CDR3 sequence is 14 residues long. Germline values: CDR1 DFQATT, CDR2 SNEGSKA (reference sequence). The trim removed 1 base at V and 6 bases at J, leaving 6 bases unmatched. The CDR3 loop reads CSARAGDRDNGYTF. DNA of the CDR3: TGCAGTGCTAGAGCCGGGGACAGGGACAATGGCTACACCTTC.

The chain is built from TRBV15 and TRBJ2-1; TRBD2 matches 8 bases. Germline trimming cut 0 bases from V and 15 bases from J; bases unmatched to any gene: 4. Germline V lookup: CDR1 LNHNV, CDR2 YYDKDF (reference sequence). The CDR3 length is 12 residues. CDR3 sequence: CATSRDSGVMFF. CDR3 in DNA: TGTGCCACCAGCAGAGATAGCGGGGTCATGTTCTTC.

This rearrangement joins TRBV6-2 or TRBV6-3 to TRBJ2-6; TRBD2 matches at 14 bases. Germline lookup yields CDR1 MNHEY and CDR2 SVGEGT. The length of the CDR3 is 18 residues. The V segment lost 6 bases and the J segment 2 bases; nucleotides outside the gene matches: 6. The CDR3 DNA sequence: TGTGCCAGCAGCGGGACTAGCGGGGGAATCCCTGGGGCCAACGTCCTGACTTTC. Amino acids: CASSGTSGGIPGANVLTF.

This chain connects TRBV7-6 to TRBJ2-1; D is possibly TRBD2 (5 bases). CDR3 length equals 16 residues. Germline-derived CDR1 and CDR2 are SGHVS and FNYEAQ. Trimming took 0 bases from V and 13 from J, leaving 22 bases between them. The chain's CDR3 is CASSLAPSGTRYFQFF. In DNA form, the CDR3 reads TGTGCCAGCAGCTTAGCCCCCAGCGGTACGCGGTATTTTCAGTTCTTC.

The chain uses TRBV5-5 and TRBJ1-1; 7 bases match TRBD1. V lost 4 bases and J lost 1; bases outside the gene matches: 4. The CDR3 totals 14 residues. In germline, CDR1 is SGHKS, CDR2 YYEKEE (reference sequence). The CDR3 region has the DNA TGTGCCAGCAGCGGACAGGTCACGAACACTGAAGCTTTCTTT. It codes for CASSGQVTNTEAFF.